A selection of T cell receptor beta chains follows, all from one sample in a study of blood T cell repertoires in COVID-19. The repertoire was sequenced with immunoSEQ multiplex PCR; TCRdb's copy has only in-frame clones and lacks some. Here the sample spans a few hundred thousand clones, about 85% being singletons. The sequenced material came from PBMCs or T cells enriched from blood (not recorded which). These receptors came from a woman in her fifties or sixties who had recovered from COVID-19. The CDR3 runs from the conserved cysteine through the conserved F or W. The D gene is left open where the match is weak.

cdr3_length j_call d_call v_call cdr3_aa
13 TRBJ2-3 TRBD1 TRBV13 CASSLGRGDTQYF
15 TRBJ2-3 . TRBV7-9 CASSTDGGSTDTQYF
15 TRBJ1-3 TRBD1 TRBV24-1 CATSDSTGGRNTIYF
16 TRBJ2-2 . TRBV18 CASSPSGTPNTGELFF
14 TRBJ2-3 TRBD2 TRBV11-2 CASWAAGSTDTQYF
14 TRBJ1-5 . TRBV5-1 CASSLGGQNQPQHF
14 TRBJ2-7 TRBD2 TRBV13 CASSLGASGGEQYF
13 TRBJ1-2 . TRBV27 CASSLTQNYGYTF
14 TRBJ1-4 . TRBV29-1 CSVAPDRVNEKLFF
13 TRBJ2-7 . TRBV11-3 CASSSGDPSEQYF